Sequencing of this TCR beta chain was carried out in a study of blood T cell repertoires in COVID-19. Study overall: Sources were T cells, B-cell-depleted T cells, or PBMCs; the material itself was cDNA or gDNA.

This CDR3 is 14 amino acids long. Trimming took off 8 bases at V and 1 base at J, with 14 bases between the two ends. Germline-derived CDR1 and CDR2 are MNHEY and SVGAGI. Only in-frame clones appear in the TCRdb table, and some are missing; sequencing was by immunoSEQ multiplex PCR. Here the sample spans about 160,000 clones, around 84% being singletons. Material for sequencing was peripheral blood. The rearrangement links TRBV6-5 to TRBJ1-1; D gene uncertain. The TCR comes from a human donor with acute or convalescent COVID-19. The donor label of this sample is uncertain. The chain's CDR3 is CASLEGGRNTEAFF. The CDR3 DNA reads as TGTGCCAGCTTGGAAGGAGGCAGGAACACTGAAGCTTTCTTT.